This TCR beta chain was captured in a study of blood T cell repertoires in COVID-19. Libraries were prepared by immunoSEQ multiplex PCR; TCRdb keeps only in-frame clonotypes and omits some of them. The sample has about 470,000 clones; around 87% are singletons. The CDR3 covers 16 residues. The germline gives CDR1 SGHRS, CDR2 YFSETQ. Germline trimming cut 4 bases from V and 9 bases from J; bases unmatched to any gene: 7. The V gene is TRBV5-1, the J gene TRBJ2-1; 16 bases map to TRBD2. Sequencing was carried out using PBMCs or T cells enriched from blood (not recorded which). The receptor's source is a woman aged 18-29 years who had recovered from COVID-19. The CDR3 here is CASSRLGTSGGAEQFF. CDR3 DNA: TGCGCCAGCAGCCGGCTCGGGACTAGCGGGGGGGCTGAGCAGTTCTTC.